This T cell receptor beta chain originates from a study of CD8+ T cells in alopecia areata. Points from the study as a whole: Clonality in the scalp and expanded CD8+ clones ranked among the top 100 were significantly decreased by tofacitinib.

Treatment here: oral pan-JAK inhibitor, 5-10 mg twice daily. A remark on this clone: Its antigen is not identified.

V gave up 4 bases and J gave up 3 bases; unmatched junction bases: 1. The CDR3 has 13 amino acids. Per germline, CDR1 PRHDT and CDR2 FYEKMQ (reference sequence). In each case, RNA was isolated and then reverse transcribed into cDNA as the sequencing template. Method: immunoSEQ multiplex PCR; TCRdb's copy keeps in-frame clones and lacks some. The data show some 80,000 clones, 66% seen once. The TCR originated in a human donor with alopecia areata. This sample comprised CD8+ T cells sorted from blood, obtained at week 24, from a patient treated with tofacitinib. The rearrangement uses TRBV13 and TRBJ1-1, with 8 bases matching TRBD1. The CDR3 DNA follows: TGTGCCAGCAGCTCGACAGGGGACACTGAAGCTTTCTTT. As protein: CASSSTGDTEAFF. Filled out from reference TRBV13 and TRBJ1-1, the complete variable domain reads AAGVIQSPRHLIKEKRETATLKCYPIPRHDTVYWYQQGPGQDPQFLISFYEKMQSDKGSIPDRFSAQQFSDYHSELNMSSLELGDSALYFCASSSTGDTEAFFGQGTRLTVV.